Listed below are T cell receptor beta chains from one sample, sequenced in a study of T-cell reconstitution after alpha-beta-depleted transplantation in children. TCRdb processed the PCR reads anew with MiXCR; each CDR3 protein has one entry. The sample contains around 700,000 distinct CDR3 sequences, approximately 14% of which appear only once. The sample consisted of PBMCs, taken before TCRalphabeta/CD19-depleted stem cell transplant. These receptors came from a girl aged 2-9 years with congenital amegakaryocytic thrombocytopenia, due to receive a stem cell transplant. Both conserved end residues are part of each CDR3. D genes are given only for firm matches. The size entry is marked missing in some rows and otherwise reads once, few, many or a size class.

>.|TRBJ2-7|few|TRBV12-3/TRBV12-4
TGTGCCAGCAGTTTTGACGGAGGGTACTACGAGCAGTACTTC
CASSFDGGYYEQYF
>TRBD2|TRBJ2-7|few|TRBV2
TGTGCCAGCAAGGTTACTAGCGGGAGGACCAACTACGAGCAGTACTTC
CASKVTSGRTNYEQYF
>.|TRBJ1-2|.|TRBV20-1
TGCAGTGCTAGAGATCTGTGGGGCTACACCTTC
CSARDLWGYTF
>.|TRBJ2-5|few|TRBV20-1
TGCAGTGCTAGTGGTGCGGACCTGGGGACCCAGTACTTC
CSASGADLGTQYF
>TRBD2|TRBJ2-1|few|TRBV5-1
TGCGCCAGCAGCTCTGTCGTAGCGGGAGGGGACGAGCAGTTCTTC
CASSSVVAGGDEQFF
>.|TRBJ2-2|.|TRBV24-1
TGTGCCACCAGTGATTTTTCAGGGAACACCGGGGAGCTGTTTTTT
CATSDFSGNTGELFF
>TRBD2|TRBJ2-1|many|TRBV20-1
TGCAGTGCTAGAAGTCTAGCGGGAGGGTATGAGCAGTTCTTC
CSARSLAGGYEQFF
>TRBD1|TRBJ1-5|.|TRBV2
TGTGCCAGCAGGGGGACAGGGCATCAGCCCCAGCATTTT
CASRGTGHQPQHF
>.|TRBJ2-5|.|TRBV30
TGTGCCTGGAGTCAAGAGACCCAGTACTTC
CAWSQETQYF
>.|TRBJ2-7|few|TRBV10-3
TGTGCCAGCAGGGACCCAACCTACGAGCAGTACTTC
CASRDPTYEQYF
>TRBD2|TRBJ2-1|.|TRBV19
TGTGCCAGTAGTATAGGTTTTGGGGAGGGCGATGAGCAGTTCTTC
CASSIGFGEGDEQFF
>TRBD2|TRBJ2-5|few|TRBV30
TGTGCCTGGAGTGTAGCGGGAGGGAGAGAGACCCAGTACTTC
CAWSVAGGRETQYF
>.|TRBJ2-1|many|TRBV7-9
TGTGCCAGCAGCTTATGGGGTGAGATGAATGAGCAGTTCTTC
CASSLWGEMNEQFF
>TRBD1|TRBJ1-2|few|TRBV12-3/TRBV12-4
TGTGCCAGCAGTTATGGGACAGGGGGCTATGGCTACACCTTC
CASSYGTGGYGYTF
>.|TRBJ2-7|many|TRBV27
TGTGCCAGCAGTACACACGGGAGTTCGGGAGAGCAGTACTTC
CASSTHGSSGEQYF
>.|TRBJ1-2|many|TRBV20-1
TGCAGTGCTAGAGATGGCCCCGGAGATGGCTACACCTTC
CSARDGPGDGYTF
>.|TRBJ2-4|.|TRBV4-1
TGCGCCAGCAGCCAAATGAGCATTCAGTACTTC
CASSQMSIQYF
>.|TRBJ2-3|many|TRBV29-1
TGCAGCGTTGGTCCTAGGCACACAGATACGCAGTATTTT
CSVGPRHTDTQYF
>.|TRBJ1-1|.|TRBV6-1
TGTGCCAGCAGTGAAGCGTTCAGGGGAGGTCGCGGCACTGAAGCTTTCTTT
CASSEAFRGGRGTEAFF
>.|TRBJ2-7|many|TRBV27
TGTGCCAGCAGTTTAACCCTCTTCGGGGACTACGAGCAGTACTTC
CASSLTLFGDYEQYF
>.|TRBJ1-1|few|TRBV5-1
TGCGCCAGCAGCCTACGACCGGACACTGAAGCTTTCTTT
CASSLRPDTEAFF
>TRBD2|TRBJ2-3|many|TRBV5-1
TGCGCCAGCAGCTTGGCACTAGCGGCCGACCCTAGCACAGATACGCAGTATTTT
CASSLALAADPSTDTQYF
>TRBD1|TRBJ1-2|.|TRBV7-9
TGTGCCAGCAGCCCGCGGACAGGGAATATCGGCTACACCTTC
CASSPRTGNIGYTF
>TRBD2|TRBJ2-7|.|TRBV20-1
TGCAGTGCTAGAGTTTGGCGGGAGGACTCCTACGAGCAGTACTTC
CSARVWREDSYEQYF
>.|TRBJ2-7|few|TRBV28
TGTGCCAGCAGTTTAGTACGGCGGAGTGCCTCCGTTTACGAGCAGTACTTC
CASSLVRRSASVYEQYF
>.|TRBJ2-3|.|TRBV29-1
TGCAGCGCCCGGGGACAACGGGCTAGCACAGATACGCAGTATTTT
CSARGQRASTDTQYF
>TRBD2|TRBJ2-1|many|TRBV12-3/TRBV12-4
TGTGCCAGCAGTGACGGACTAGCGGGAGTAGGAGAGCAGTTCTTC
CASSDGLAGVGEQFF
>.|TRBJ2-7|many|TRBV12-3/TRBV12-4
TGTGCCAGCAGTGCTCTGGGCCGGGACCCCTACGAGCAGTACTTC
CASSALGRDPYEQYF
>.|TRBJ1-2|many|TRBV20-1
TGCAGTGCTAATACAGGACCCGTCTATGGCTACACCTTC
CSANTGPVYGYTF
>.|TRBJ2-1|.|TRBV11-2
TGTGCCAGCAGCTCAGTCAGCGGAAGCTCCTACAATGAGCAGTTCTTC
CASSSVSGSSYNEQFF
>.|TRBJ1-2|many|TRBV29-1
TGCAGCGTTGAAGACACTAACTATGGCTACACCTTC
CSVEDTNYGYTF
>TRBD1|TRBJ2-3|.|TRBV5-1
TGCGCCAGCAGCTTGGGGGGACAGAACACAGATACGCAGTATTTT
CASSLGGQNTDTQYF
>.|TRBJ1-2|.|TRBV28
TGTGCCAGCAGTGCTACGACCGACTTAAAATACTATGGCTACACCTTC
CASSATTDLKYYGYTF
>.|TRBJ1-3|.|TRBV12-3/TRBV12-4
TGTGCCAGCACGGGAACTGGAAACACCATATATTTT
CASTGTGNTIYF
>.|TRBJ2-3|few|TRBV12-3/TRBV12-4
TGTGCCAGCAGCTACGACAGTTTAGGGGCAGATACGCAGTATTTT
CASSYDSLGADTQYF
>.|TRBJ1-3|.|TRBV28
TGTGCCAGCAGTTTAGTTCGTGCTCTGGGGATCGTCCCTGGAAACACCATATATTTT
CASSLVRALGIVPGNTIYF
>.|TRBJ1-3|few|TRBV7-8
TGTGCCAGCAGCCCGGACGCCAGAAACACCATATATTTT
CASSPDARNTIYF
>TRBD2|TRBJ2-7|many|TRBV29-1
TGCAGCGTTTCTAGCCGGGAGGATGCCTACGAGCAGTACTTC
CSVSSREDAYEQYF
>.|TRBJ2-5|many|TRBV20-1
TGCAGTGGACTGGGTCAAGAGACCCAGTACTTC
CSGLGQETQYF
>.|TRBJ2-1|.|TRBV12-3/TRBV12-4
TGTGCCAGCAGTTTAAGGGCCCTCAATGAGCAGTTCTTC
CASSLRALNEQFF
>.|TRBJ2-5|many|TRBV5-1
TGCGCCAGCAGCCGAAACACCGGGGAGACCCAGTACTTC
CASSRNTGETQYF
>.|TRBJ2-1|few|TRBV11-2
TGTGCCAGCAGCTTGTGGGCCCCAACTGGAAGCGAGCAGTTCTTC
CASSLWAPTGSEQFF
>.|TRBJ2-1|many|TRBV4-2
TGTGCCAGCAGCGACGCCTTAGCGAACGGCTCGGGTGAGCAGTTCTTC
CASSDALANGSGEQFF
>TRBD2|TRBJ2-1|many|TRBV5-1
TGCGCCAGCAGCTACAACTACAGGAGGAGCCAAAGGGAGGGCCGCAATGAGCAGTTCTTC
CASSYNYRRSQREGRNEQFF
>TRBD2|TRBJ2-7|many|TRBV20-1
TGCAGTGCTAGAGACCCAAGACTAGCGGACTCCTACGAGCAGTACTTC
CSARDPRLADSYEQYF
>.|TRBJ1-6|many|TRBV20-1
TGCAGTGCTTTGGGAGGGGGCTCCTATAATTCACCCCTCCACTTT
CSALGGGSYNSPLHF
>.|TRBJ1-5|many|TRBV20-1
TGCAGTGCTAGGGGCCCTAATCAGCCCCAGCATTTT
CSARGPNQPQHF
>.|TRBJ2-7|few|TRBV5-5
TGTGCCAGCAGCTCTCCAGTCTCCTACGAGCAGTACTTC
CASSSPVSYEQYF
>.|TRBJ2-7|.|TRBV10-2
TGCGCCAGCATGCTCGACAGGTTCTACGAGCAGTACTTC
CASMLDRFYEQYF
>.|TRBJ2-1|few|TRBV7-9
TGTGCCAGCAGCTTATGGGGGGCCGATTACAATGAGCAGTTCTTC
CASSLWGADYNEQFF